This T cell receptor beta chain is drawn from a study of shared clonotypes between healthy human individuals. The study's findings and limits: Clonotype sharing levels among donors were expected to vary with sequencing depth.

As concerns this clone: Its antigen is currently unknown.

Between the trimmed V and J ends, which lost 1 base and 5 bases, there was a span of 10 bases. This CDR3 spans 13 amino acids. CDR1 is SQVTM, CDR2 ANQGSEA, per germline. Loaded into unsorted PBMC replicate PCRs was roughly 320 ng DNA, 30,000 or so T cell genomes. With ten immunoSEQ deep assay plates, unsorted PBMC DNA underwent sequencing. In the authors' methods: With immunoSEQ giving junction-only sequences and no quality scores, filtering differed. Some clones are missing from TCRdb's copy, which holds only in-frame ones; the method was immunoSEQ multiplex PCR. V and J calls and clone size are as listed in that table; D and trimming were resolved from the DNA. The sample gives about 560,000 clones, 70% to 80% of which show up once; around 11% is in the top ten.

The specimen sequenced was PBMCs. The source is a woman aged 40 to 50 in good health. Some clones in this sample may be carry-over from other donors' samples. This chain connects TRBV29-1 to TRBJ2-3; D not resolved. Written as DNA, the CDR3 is TGCAGCGTTGAAGGATACTCCGAAGATACGCAGTATTTT. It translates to CSVEGYSEDTQYF.